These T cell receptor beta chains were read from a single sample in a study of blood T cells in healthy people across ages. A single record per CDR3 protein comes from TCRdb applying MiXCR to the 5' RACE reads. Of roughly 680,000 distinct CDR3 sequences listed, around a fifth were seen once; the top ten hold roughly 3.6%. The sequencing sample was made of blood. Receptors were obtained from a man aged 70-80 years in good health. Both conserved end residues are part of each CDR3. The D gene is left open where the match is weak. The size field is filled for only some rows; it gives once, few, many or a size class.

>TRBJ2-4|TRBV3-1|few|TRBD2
TGTGCCAGCAGCCCCCGGCTAGCGGGTAACAAAAACATTCAGTACTTC
CASSPRLAGNKNIQYF
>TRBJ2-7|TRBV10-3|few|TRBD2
TGTGCCATCAGTGAGTTAACTAGCGGGACGGGGGAGCAGTACTTC
CAISELTSGTGEQYF
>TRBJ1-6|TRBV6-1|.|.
TGTGCCAGCAGTGAAAGTTCACCCCTCCACTTT
CASSESSPLHF
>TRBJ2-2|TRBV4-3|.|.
TGCGCCAGCAGCCAAGAGCGCACCGGGGAGCTGTTTTTT
CASSQERTGELFF
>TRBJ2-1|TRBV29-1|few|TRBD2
TGCAGCGTCATACTAGCGGGTATCTACAATGAGCAGTTCTTC
CSVILAGIYNEQFF
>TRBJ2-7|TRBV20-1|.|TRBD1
TGCAGTGCTAGGAAGACAGGGGGCTTCTACGAGCAGTACTTC
CSARKTGGFYEQYF
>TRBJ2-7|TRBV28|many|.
TGTGCCAGCAGTGCACAGATCTACGAGCAGTACTTC
CASSAQIYEQYF
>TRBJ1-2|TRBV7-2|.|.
TGTGCCAGCAGCTTATCGACCGGTATCTATGGCTACACCTTC
CASSLSTGIYGYTF
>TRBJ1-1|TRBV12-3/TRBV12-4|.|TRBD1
TGTGCCAGCAGTCCCGGACAGGGGGTATCAACTGAAGCTTTCTTT
CASSPGQGVSTEAFF
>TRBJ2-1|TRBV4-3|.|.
TGCGCCAGCAGCCAAGAAAACGTCCCCTACAATGAGCAGTTCTTC
CASSQENVPYNEQFF
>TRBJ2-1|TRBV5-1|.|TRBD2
TGCGCCAGCAGCCCCGGGACTATCCCACCCTCGGAGCAGTTCTTC
CASSPGTIPPSEQFF
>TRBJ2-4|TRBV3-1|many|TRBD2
TGTGCCAGCAGCCGAGGGGAGGGCATTCAGTACTTC
CASSRGEGIQYF
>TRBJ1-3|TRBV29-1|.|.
TGCAGCGTGACGGAGGGCGGAAACACCATATATTTT
CSVTEGGNTIYF
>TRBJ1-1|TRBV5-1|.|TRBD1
TGCGCCAGCAGCTTGGGATTTAGGACAGGGTCGGAAACTGAAGCTTTCTTT
CASSLGFRTGSETEAFF
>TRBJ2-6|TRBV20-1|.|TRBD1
TGCAGTGCTAGCCTGAGGTACGGACAGGGACCGTCTGGGGCCAACGTCCTGACTTTC
CSASLRYGQGPSGANVLTF
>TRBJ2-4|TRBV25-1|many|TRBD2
TGTGCCAGCAGTGAATATGGGCTAGCGGGAGGAAGCATTCAGTACTTC
CASSEYGLAGGSIQYF
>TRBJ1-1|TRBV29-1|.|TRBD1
TGCAGCGTTGGAAACAGGGGGCTCGGCACTGAAGCTTTCTTT
CSVGNRGLGTEAFF
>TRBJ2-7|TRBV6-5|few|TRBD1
TGTGCCAGCAGTTACTCGACAGGGGGAATCTACGAGCAGTACTTC
CASSYSTGGIYEQYF
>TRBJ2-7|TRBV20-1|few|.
TGCAGTGCTAGTTGGCGGGGACCTGACTACGAGCAGTACTTC
CSASWRGPDYEQYF
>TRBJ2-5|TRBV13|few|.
TGTGCCAGCAGCGTCCGTGAACAAGAGACCCAGTACTTC
CASSVREQETQYF
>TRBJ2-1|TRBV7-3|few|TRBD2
TGTGCCAGCAGCTCCACTAGCGGGAGGGGTGATGAGCAGTTCTTC
CASSSTSGRGDEQFF
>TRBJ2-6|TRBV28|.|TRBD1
TGTGCCAGCCCTCGCCCGGGACAGGGGGTAGTTGGGGCCAACGTCCTGACTTTC
CASPRPGQGVVGANVLTF
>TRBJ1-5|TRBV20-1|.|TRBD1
TGCAGTGCTAGCCAGGGGGGCGCACAGCCCCAGCATTTT
CSASQGGAQPQHF
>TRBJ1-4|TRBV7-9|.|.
TGTGCCAGCAGCCCCACCACGGGCCCGGATGAAAAACTGTTTTTT
CASSPTTGPDEKLFF
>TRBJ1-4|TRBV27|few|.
TGTGCCAGCAGTTTACAGGGTGAAGAAAAACTGTTTTTT
CASSLQGEEKLFF
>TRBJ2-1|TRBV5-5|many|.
TGTGCCAGCAGCGACCGGGACTCCTCTTACAATGAGCAGTTCTTC
CASSDRDSSYNEQFF